This T cell receptor (beta chain) is drawn from a study of T-cell reconstitution after alpha-beta-depleted transplantation in children. V shed 0 bases and J shed 8 bases, with 12 bases lying between them. CDR1 is SGHRS, CDR2 YFSETQ, per germline. CDR3 length: 14 amino acids. A TCRbeta library incorporating unique molecular identifiers was prepared. TCRdb redid the calling of the PCR reads with MiXCR, one entry per CDR3 protein. The sample has almost 500,000 distinct CDR3 sequences, roughly a tenth seen once. General observations from the study: For some patients, TCRbeta diversity was high at day 60 because of recipient T cells and thymic progenitors that survived. T-cell counts and diversity at one year post-transplant came mainly from newly produced T cells. Several hundred expanded graft clones reportedly gave rise to the alpha-beta T cells present about two months after transplant.

This clonotype has more than one count but fewer than ten. Its antigen is not known. The sequences come from PBMCs, collected before TCRalphabeta/CD19-depleted stem cell transplant. The rearrangement joins TRBV5-1 to TRBJ2-1; D possibly uses TRBD1 or TRBD2 (5 bases each). The clonotype originates from a child aged 2 to 9 with inherited bone marrow failure, due to receive a stem cell transplant. DNA of the CDR3: TGCGCCAGCAGCTTGGTTGAGGGGTTGGATGAGCAGTTCTTC. It encodes CASSLVEGLDEQFF. Variable domain in full (rest from reference TRBV5-1 and TRBJ2-1): KAGVTQTPRYLIKTRGQQVTLSCSPISGHRSVSWYQQTPGQGLQFLFEYFSETQRNKGNFPGRFSGRQFSNSRSEMNVSTLELGDSALYLCASSLVEGLDEQFFGPGTRLTVL.